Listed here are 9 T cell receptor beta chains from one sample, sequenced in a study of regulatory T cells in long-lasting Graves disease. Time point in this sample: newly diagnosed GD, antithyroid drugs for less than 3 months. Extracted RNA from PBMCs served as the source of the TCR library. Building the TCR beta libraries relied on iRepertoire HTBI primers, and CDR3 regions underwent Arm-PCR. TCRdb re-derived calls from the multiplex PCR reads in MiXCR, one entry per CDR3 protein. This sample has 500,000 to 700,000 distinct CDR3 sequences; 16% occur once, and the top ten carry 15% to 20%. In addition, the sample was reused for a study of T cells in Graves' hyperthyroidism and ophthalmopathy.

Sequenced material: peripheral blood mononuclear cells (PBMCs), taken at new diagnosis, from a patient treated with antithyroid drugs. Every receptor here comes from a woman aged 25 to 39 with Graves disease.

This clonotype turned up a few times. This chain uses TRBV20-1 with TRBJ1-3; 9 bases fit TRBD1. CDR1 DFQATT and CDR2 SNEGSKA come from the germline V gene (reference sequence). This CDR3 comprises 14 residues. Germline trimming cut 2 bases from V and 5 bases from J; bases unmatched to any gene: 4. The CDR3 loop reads CSARTGGGRNTIYF. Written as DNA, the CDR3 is TGCAGTGCTAGAACAGGGGGCGGGAGAAACACCATATATTTT.

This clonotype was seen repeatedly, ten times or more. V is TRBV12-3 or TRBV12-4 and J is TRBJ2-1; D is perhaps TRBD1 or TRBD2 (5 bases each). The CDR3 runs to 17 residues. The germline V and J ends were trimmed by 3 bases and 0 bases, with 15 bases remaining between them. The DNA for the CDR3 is TGTGCCAGCAGTTTGGATGAGGGGTGGAGCTCCTACAATGAGCAGTTCTTC. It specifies CASSLDEGWSSYNEQFF.

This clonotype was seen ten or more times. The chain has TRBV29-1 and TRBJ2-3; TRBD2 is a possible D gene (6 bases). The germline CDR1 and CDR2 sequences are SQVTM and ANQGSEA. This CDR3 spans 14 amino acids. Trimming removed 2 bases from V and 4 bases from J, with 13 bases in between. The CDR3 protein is CSVERGAGADTQYF. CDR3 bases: TGCAGCGTTGAACGGGGAGCGGGTGCAGATACGCAGTATTTT.

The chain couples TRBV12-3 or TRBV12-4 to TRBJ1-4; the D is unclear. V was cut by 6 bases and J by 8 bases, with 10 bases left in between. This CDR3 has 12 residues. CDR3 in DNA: TGTGCCAGCAGGATATCTGTGGAAAAACTGTTTTTT. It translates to CASRISVEKLFF.

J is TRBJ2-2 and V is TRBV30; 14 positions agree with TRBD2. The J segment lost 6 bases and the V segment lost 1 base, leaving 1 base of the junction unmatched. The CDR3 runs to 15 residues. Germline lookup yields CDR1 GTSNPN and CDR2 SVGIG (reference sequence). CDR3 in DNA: TGTGCCTGGAGTGGACTAGCGGGAGGGTCCGGGGAGCTGTTTTTT. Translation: CAWSGLAGGSGELFF.

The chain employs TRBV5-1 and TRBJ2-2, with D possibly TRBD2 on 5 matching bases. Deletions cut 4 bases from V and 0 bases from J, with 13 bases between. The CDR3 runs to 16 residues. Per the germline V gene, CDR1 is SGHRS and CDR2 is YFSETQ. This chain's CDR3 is CASSPPTGTNTGELFF. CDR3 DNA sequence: TGCGCCAGCAGCCCGCCTACCGGGACGAACACCGGGGAGCTGTTTTTT.

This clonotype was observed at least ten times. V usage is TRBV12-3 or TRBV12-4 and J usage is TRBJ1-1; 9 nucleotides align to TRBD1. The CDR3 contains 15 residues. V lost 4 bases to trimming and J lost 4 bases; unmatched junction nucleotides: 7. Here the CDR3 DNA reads TGTGCCAGCAGTTACGGGACAGGGCTCGGCACTGAAGCTTTCTTT. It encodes CASSYGTGLGTEAFF.

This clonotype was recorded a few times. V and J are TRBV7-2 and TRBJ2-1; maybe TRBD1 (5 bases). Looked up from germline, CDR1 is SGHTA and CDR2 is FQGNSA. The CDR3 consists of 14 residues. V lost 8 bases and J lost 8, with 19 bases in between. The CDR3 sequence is CASLGRVAMDEQFF. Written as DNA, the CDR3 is TGTGCCAGCCTCGGCAGGGTCGCAATGGATGAGCAGTTCTTC. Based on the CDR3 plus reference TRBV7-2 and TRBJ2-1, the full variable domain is GAGVSQSPSNKVTEKGKDVELRCDPISGHTALYWYRQSLGQGLEFLIYFQGNSAPDKSGLPSDRFSAERTGGSVSTLTIQRTQQEDSAVYLCASLGRVAMDEQFFGPGTRLTVL.

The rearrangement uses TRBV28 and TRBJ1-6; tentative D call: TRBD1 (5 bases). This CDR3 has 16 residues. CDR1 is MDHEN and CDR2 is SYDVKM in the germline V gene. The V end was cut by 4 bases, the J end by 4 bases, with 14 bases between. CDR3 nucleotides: TGTGCCAGCAGTTACAACCGGGACGGTTATAATTCACCCCTCCACTTT. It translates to CASSYNRDGYNSPLHF.